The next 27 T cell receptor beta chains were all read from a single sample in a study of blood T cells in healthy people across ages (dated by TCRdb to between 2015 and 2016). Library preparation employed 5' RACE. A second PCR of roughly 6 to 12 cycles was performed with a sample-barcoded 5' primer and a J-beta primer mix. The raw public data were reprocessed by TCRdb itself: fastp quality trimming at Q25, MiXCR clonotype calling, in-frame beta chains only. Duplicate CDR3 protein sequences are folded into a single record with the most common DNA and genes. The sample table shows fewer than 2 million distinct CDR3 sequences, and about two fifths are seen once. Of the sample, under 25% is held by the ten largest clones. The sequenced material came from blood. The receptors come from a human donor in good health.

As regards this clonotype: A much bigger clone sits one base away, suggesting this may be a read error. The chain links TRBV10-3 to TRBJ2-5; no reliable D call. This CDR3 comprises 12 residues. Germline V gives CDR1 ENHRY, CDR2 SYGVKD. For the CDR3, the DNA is TGTGCCGTCAGTGCCAGCTGGGAGACCCAGTACTTC. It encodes CAVSASWETQYF.

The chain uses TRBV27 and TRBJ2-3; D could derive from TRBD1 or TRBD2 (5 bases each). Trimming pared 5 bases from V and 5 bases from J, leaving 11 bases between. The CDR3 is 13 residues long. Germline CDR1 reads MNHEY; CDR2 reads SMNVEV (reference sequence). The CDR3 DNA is TGTGCCAGCAGTCTGAGGGGTCAAGATACGCAGTATTTT. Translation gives CASSLRGQDTQYF.

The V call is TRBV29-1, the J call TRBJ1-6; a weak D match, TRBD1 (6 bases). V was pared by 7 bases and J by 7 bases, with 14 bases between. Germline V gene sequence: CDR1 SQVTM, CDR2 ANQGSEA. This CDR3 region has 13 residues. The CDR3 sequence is CSARGGPNSPLHF. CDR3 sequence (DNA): TGCAGCGCCCGGGGGGGCCCGAATTCACCCCTCCACTTT.

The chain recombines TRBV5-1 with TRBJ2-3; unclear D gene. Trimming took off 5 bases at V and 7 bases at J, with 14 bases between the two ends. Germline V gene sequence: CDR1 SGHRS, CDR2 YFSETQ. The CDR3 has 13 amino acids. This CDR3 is CASRYDLGYTQYF. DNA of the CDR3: TGCGCCAGCAGATATGATTTAGGCTATACGCAGTATTTT. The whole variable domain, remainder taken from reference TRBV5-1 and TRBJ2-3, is KAGVTQTPRYLIKTRGQQVTLSCSPISGHRSVSWYQQTPGQGLQFLFEYFSETQRNKGNFPGRFSGRQFSNSRSEMNVSTLELGDSALYLCASRYDLGYTQYFGPGTRLTVL.

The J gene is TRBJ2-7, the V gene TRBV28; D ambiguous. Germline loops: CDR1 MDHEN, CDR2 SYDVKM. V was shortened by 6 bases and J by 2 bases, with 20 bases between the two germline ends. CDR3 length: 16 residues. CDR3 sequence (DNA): TGTGCCAGCAGCGGATCCCACAGACCTGAAACCTACGAGCAGTACTTC. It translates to CASSGSHRPETYEQYF.

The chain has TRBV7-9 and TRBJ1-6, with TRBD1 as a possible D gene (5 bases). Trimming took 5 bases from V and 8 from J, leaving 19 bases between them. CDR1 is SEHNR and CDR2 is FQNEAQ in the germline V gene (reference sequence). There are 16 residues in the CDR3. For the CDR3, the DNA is TGTGCCAGCAGCCTCCAGGTGAAGGGGCGAGATTCACCCCTCCACTTT. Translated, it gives CASSLQVKGRDSPLHF.

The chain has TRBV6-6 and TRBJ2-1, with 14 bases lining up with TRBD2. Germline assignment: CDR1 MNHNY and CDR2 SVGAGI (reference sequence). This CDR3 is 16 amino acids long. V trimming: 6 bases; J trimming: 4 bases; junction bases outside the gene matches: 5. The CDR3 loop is CASRGLAGEFYNEQFF. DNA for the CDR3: TGTGCCAGCAGGGGACTAGCGGGGGAATTTTACAATGAGCAGTTCTTC.

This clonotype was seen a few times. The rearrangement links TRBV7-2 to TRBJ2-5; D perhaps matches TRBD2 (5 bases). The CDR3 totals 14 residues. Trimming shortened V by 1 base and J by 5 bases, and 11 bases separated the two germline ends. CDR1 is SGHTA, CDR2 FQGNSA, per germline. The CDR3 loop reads CASSLDRSGETQYF. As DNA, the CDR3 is TGTGCCAGCAGCTTAGACCGTTCGGGGGAGACCCAGTACTTC.

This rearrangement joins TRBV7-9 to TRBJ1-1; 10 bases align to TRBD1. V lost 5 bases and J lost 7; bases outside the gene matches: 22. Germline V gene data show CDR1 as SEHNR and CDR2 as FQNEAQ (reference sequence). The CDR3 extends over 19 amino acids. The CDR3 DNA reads TGTGCCAGCAGCACCACCGTCGGGACAGGGGACCACACACGGGGTGAAGCTTTCTTT. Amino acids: CASSTTVGTGDHTRGEAFF.

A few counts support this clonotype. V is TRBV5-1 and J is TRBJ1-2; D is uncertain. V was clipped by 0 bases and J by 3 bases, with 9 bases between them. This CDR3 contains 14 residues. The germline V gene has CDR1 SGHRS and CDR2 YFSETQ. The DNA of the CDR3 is TGCGCCAGCAGCTTGGCCGCAGAGGACTATGGCTACACCTTC. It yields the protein CASSLAAEDYGYTF.

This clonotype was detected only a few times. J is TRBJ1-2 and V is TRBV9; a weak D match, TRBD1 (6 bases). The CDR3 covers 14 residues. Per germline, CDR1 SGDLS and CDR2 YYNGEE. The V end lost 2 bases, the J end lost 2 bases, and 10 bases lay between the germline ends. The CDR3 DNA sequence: TGTGCCAGCAGCGTCGGGACAACCAACTATGGCTACACCTTC. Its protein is CASSVGTTNYGYTF. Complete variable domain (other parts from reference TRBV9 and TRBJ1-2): DSGVTQTPKHLITATGQRVTLRCSPRSGDLSVYWYQQSLDQGLQFLIQYYNGEERAKGNILERFSAQQFPDLHSELNLSSLELGDSALYFCASSVGTTNYGYTFGSGTRLTVV.

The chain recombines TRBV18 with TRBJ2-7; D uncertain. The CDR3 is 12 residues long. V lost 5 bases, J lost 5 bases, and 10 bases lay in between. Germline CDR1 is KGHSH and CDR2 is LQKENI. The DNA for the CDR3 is TGTGCCAGCTCAGGTAGGGAAAACGAGCAGTACTTC. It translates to CASSGRENEQYF.

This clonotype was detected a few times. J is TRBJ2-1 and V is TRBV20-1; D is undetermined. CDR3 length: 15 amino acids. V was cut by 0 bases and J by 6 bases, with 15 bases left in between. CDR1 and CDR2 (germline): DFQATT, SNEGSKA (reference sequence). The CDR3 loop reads CSARDLLGPANEQFF. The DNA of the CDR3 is TGCAGTGCTAGAGATCTCCTCGGGCCAGCCAATGAGCAGTTCTTC.

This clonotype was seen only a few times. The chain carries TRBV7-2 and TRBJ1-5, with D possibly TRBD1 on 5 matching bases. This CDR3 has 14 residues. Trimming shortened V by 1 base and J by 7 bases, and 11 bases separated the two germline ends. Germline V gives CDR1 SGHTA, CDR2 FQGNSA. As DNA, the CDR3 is TGTGCCAGCAGCTTAGAAAGGGACCACCAGCCCCAGCATTTT. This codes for CASSLERDHQPQHF.

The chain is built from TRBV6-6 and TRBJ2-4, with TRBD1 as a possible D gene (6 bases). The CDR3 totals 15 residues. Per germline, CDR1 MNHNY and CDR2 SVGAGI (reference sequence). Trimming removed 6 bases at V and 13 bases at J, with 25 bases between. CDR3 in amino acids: CASSWSDRTLDTQYF. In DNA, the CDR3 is TGTGCCAGCAGCTGGTCAGACAGGACGTTAGACACGCAGTACTTC.

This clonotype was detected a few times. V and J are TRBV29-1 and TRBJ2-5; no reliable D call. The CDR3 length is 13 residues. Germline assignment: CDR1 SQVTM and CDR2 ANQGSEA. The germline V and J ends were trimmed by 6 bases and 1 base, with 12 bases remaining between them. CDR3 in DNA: TGCAGCGTGCGACCAGAAACCCAAGAGACCCAGTACTTC. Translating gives CSVRPETQETQYF.

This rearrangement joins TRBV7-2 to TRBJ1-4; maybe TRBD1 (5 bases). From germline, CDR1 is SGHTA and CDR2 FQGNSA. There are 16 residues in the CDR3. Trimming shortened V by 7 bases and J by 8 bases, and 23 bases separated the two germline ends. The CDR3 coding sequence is TGTGCCAGCACTCATGGGGGGGGGGTCGGTCGGGAAAAACTGTTTTTT. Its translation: CASTHGGGVGREKLFF. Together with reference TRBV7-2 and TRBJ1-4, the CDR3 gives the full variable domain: GAGVSQSPSNKVTEKGKDVELRCDPISGHTALYWYRQSLGQGLEFLIYFQGNSAPDKSGLPSDRFSAERTGGSVSTLTIQRTQQEDSAVYLCASTHGGGVGREKLFFGSGTQLSVL.

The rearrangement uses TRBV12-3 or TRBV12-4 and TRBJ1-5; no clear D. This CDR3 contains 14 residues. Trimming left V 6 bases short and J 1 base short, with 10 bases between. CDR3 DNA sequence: TGTGCCAGCAGCTCTTGGCCCAGCAATCAGCCCCAGCATTTT. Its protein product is CASSSWPSNQPQHF.

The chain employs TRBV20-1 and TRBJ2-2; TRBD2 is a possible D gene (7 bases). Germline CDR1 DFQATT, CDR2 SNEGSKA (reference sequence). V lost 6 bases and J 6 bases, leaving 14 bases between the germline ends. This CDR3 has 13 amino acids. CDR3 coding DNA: TGCAGTGCGAGCAGGGAGGGGGCCGGGGAGCTGTTTTTT. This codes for CSASREGAGELFF.

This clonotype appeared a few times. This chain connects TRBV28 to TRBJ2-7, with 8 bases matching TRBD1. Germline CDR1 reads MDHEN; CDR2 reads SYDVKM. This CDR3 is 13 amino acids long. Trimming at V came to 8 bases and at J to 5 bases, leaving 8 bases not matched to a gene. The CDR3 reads CASLTGVGNEQYF. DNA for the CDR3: TGTGCCAGCCTGACAGGGGTAGGTAACGAGCAGTACTTC.

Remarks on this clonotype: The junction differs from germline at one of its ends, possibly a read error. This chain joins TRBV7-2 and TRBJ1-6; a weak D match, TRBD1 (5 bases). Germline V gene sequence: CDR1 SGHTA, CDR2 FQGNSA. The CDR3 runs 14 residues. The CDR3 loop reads CASSWETENSPLHF. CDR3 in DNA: TGTGCCAGCAGCTGGGAGACAGAAAATTCGCCCCTCCACTTT.

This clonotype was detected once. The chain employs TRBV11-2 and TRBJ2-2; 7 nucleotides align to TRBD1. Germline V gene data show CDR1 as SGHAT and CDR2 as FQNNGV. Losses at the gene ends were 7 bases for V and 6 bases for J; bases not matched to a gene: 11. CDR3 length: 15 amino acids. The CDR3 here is CASNARGTRAGELFF. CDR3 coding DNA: TGTGCCAGCAATGCCAGGGGGACCCGGGCCGGGGAGCTGTTTTTT.

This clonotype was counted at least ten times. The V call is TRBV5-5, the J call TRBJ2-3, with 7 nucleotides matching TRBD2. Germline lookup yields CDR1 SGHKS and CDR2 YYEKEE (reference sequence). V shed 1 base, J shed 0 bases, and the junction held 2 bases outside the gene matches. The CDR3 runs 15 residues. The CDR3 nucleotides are TGTGCCAGCAGCTTGCGGGGGGTTAGCACAGATACGCAGTATTTT. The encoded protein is CASSLRGVSTDTQYF.

The CDR3 DNA follows: TGCAGTGCTAAGAACAGGGGTCCAGATACGCAGTATTTT. This encodes CSAKNRGPDTQYF. The chain couples TRBV20-1 to TRBJ2-3; 7 nucleotides agree with TRBD1. CDR3 length equals 13 residues. Germline assignment: CDR1 DFQATT and CDR2 SNEGSKA (reference sequence). The ends lost 4 bases at V and 4 bases at J; junction bases unmatched: 5.

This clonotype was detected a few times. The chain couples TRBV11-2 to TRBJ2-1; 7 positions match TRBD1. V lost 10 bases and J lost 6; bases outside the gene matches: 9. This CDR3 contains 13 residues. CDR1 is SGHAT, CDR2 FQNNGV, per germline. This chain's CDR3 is CATNRQGGNEQFF. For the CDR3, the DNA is TGTGCCACAAACCGACAGGGTGGCAATGAGCAGTTCTTC.

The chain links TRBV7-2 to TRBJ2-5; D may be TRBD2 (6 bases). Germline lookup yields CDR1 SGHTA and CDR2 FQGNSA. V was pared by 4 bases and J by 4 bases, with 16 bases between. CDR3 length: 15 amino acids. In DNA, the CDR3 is TGTGCCAGCAGCTCTTGGGGGGTCCAAAGAGAGACCCAGTACTTC. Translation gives CASSSWGVQRETQYF. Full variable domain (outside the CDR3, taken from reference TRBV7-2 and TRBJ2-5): GAGVSQSPSNKVTEKGKDVELRCDPISGHTALYWYRQSLGQGLEFLIYFQGNSAPDKSGLPSDRFSAERTGGSVSTLTIQRTQQEDSAVYLCASSSWGVQRETQYFGPGTRLLVL.

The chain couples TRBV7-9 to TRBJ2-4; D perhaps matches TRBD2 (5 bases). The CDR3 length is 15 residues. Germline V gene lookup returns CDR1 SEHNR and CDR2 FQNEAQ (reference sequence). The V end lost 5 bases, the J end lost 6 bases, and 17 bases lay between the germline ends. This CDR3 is CASSAKQDWINIQYF. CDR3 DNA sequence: TGTGCCAGCAGCGCCAAGCAGGACTGGATAAACATTCAGTACTTC.